These 21 T cell receptor beta chains share one sample of origin, sequenced in a study of T-cell memory formation after mild COVID-19. Each CDR3 protein is one row after TCRdb ran MiXCR on the 5' RACE reads. Of about 340,000 distinct CDR3 sequences in the sample, approximately 13% were seen once. Sequenced sample: PBMCs or a T cell subset sorted from them (not recorded which). These receptors all stem from a man younger than 35 who had mild COVID-19 (a few samples of this study predate the infection). Cell type and time point are not known.

This chain uses TRBV5-6 with TRBJ1-2, with no clear D. V was pared by 1 base and J by 2 bases, with 12 bases between. The CDR3 runs to 15 residues. Germline loops: CDR1 SGHDT, CDR2 YYEEEE. This CDR3 is CASSLTRTENYGYTF. CDR3 nucleotides: TGTGCCAGCAGCTTGACCCGGACCGAAAACTATGGCTACACCTTC.

The gene calls are TRBV11-2 and TRBJ1-6; no reliable D call. The CDR3 loop spans 15 amino acids. The V gene lost 6 bases and the J gene lost 9 bases, with 18 bases spanning the gap. Germline CDR1 is SGHAT and CDR2 is FQNNGV. The CDR3 region has the DNA TGTGCCAGCAGATCTAGCGGAGGGAGTGCTTCACCCCTCCACTTT. Translated, it gives CASRSSGGSASPLHF.

The CDR3 nucleotides read TGCGCCAGCAGCCAAGCCCGGGGGGGGGACACTGAAGCTTTCTTT. Translating gives CASSQARGGDTEAFF. The chain is built from TRBV4-3 and TRBJ1-1; tentative D call: TRBD1 (5 bases). Trimming removed 1 base at V and 3 bases at J, with 12 bases between. Germline loops: CDR1 LGHNA, CDR2 YSLEER. The CDR3 runs 15 residues.

V is TRBV9 and J is TRBJ1-1, with 7 bases matching TRBD1. In germline, CDR1 is SGDLS, CDR2 YYNGEE. The CDR3 totals 14 residues. The ends lost 3 bases at V and 4 bases at J; junction bases unmatched: 6. The chain's CDR3 is CASSEQGSLTEAFF. CDR3 sequence (DNA): TGTGCCAGCAGCGAACAGGGGTCGCTCACTGAAGCTTTCTTT. Full variable domain (rest looked up from reference TRBV9 and TRBJ1-1): DSGVTQTPKHLITATGQRVTLRCSPRSGDLSVYWYQQSLDQGLQFLIQYYNGEERAKGNILERFSAQQFPDLHSELNLSSLELGDSALYFCASSEQGSLTEAFFGQGTRLTVV.

This clonotype was recorded a few times. The rearrangement joins TRBV6-6 to TRBJ1-5; D gene ambiguous. The CDR3 sequence is 13 residues long. Trimming shortened V by 6 bases and J by 3 bases, and 9 bases separated the two germline ends. Germline loops: CDR1 MNHNY, CDR2 SVGAGI (reference sequence). The CDR3 is CASRGRDNQPQHF. The CDR3 DNA reads as TGTGCCAGCAGGGGGAGGGACAATCAGCCCCAGCATTTT.

The sample holds a few counts of this clonotype. J is TRBJ2-7 and V is TRBV4-2, with D maybe TRBD2 (5 bases). Germline V gene sequence: CDR1 LGHNA, CDR2 YNFKEQ. Trimming removed 2 bases at V and 7 bases at J, with 15 bases between. This CDR3 comprises 14 residues. The CDR3 nucleotides are TGTGCCAGCAGCCAATGGAAAAACTCGGGGGAGCAGTACGTC. It yields the protein CASSQWKNSGEQYV.

This clonotype was seen only a few times. The chain combines TRBV12-3 or TRBV12-4 with TRBJ2-7; 11 nucleotides match TRBD1. V lost 5 bases to trimming and J lost 3 bases; unmatched junction nucleotides: 9. The CDR3 consists of 16 residues. The CDR3 sequence is CASSPPGQGVNYEQYF. Here the CDR3 DNA reads TGTGCCAGCAGTCCCCCGGGACAGGGGGTGAACTACGAGCAGTACTTC.

The chain recombines TRBV7-2 with TRBJ2-5; D remains ambiguous. This CDR3 has 14 residues. Trimming took 3 bases from V and 4 from J, leaving 12 bases between them. Per the germline V gene, CDR1 is SGHTA and CDR2 is FQGNSA. CDR3 amino acids: CASSFRDPAETQYF. CDR3 nucleotide sequence: TGTGCCAGCAGCTTCCGCGACCCGGCAGAGACCCAGTACTTC.

This clonotype was detected a few times. V is TRBV20-1 and J is TRBJ2-2; 7 bases line up with TRBD1. The CDR3 covers 15 residues. Losses at the gene ends were 0 bases for V and 2 bases for J; bases not matched to a gene: 3. Germline CDR1 DFQATT, CDR2 SNEGSKA (reference sequence). The CDR3 here is CSAREGTVNTGELFF. The CDR3 nucleotides are TGCAGTGCTAGAGAGGGGACAGTTAACACCGGGGAGCTGTTTTTT.

The V call is TRBV6-5, the J call TRBJ2-2; either TRBD1 or TRBD2 may fit D (5 bases each). This CDR3 comprises 14 residues. CDR1 and CDR2 from the germline V gene are MNHEY and SVGAGI. V was cut by 10 bases and J by 8 bases, with 20 bases left in between. The CDR3 loop is CATLKGVRGGELFF. The CDR3 DNA sequence: TGTGCCACCCTTAAAGGGGTCCGGGGAGGGGAGCTGTTTTTT.

The V and J genes are TRBV5-6 and TRBJ2-7, with D perhaps being TRBD1 or TRBD2 (6 bases each). The length of the CDR3 is 16 residues. Germline loops: CDR1 SGHDT, CDR2 YYEEEE. V was clipped by 0 bases and J by 3 bases, with 16 bases between them. CDR3 sequence: CASSLVWAGEDYEQYF. In DNA form, the CDR3 reads TGTGCCAGCAGCTTGGTTTGGGCAGGGGAGGACTACGAGCAGTACTTC.

V gene TRBV12-3 or TRBV12-4 combines with J gene TRBJ2-7, with no clear D. This CDR3 contains 13 residues. Trimming took off 2 bases at V and 6 bases at J, with 11 bases between the two ends. CDR3 bases: TGTGCCAGCAGTTTAAAGGGTTTAAGCGAGCAGTACGTC. This sequence encodes CASSLKGLSEQYV.

This clonotype is judged medium-sized (0.01 to 0.1%). V gene TRBV6-6 combines with J gene TRBJ2-5; possibly TRBD2 for D (5 bases). V was trimmed by 2 bases and J by 2 bases, leaving 12 bases between them. CDR3 length: 15 residues. Germline V gene data show CDR1 as MNHNY and CDR2 as SVGAGI (reference sequence). The CDR3: CASSYLRTVQETQYF. The CDR3 nucleotides are TGTGCCAGCAGTTACCTCCGGACTGTACAAGAGACCCAGTACTTC.

The V gene is TRBV4-3, the J gene TRBJ1-1, with D maybe TRBD1 (5 bases). Germline V gives CDR1 LGHNA, CDR2 YSLEER. The CDR3 length is 15 residues. V gave up 3 bases and J gave up 1 base, with 12 bases separating them. The CDR3 sequence is CASSQWGRRNTEAFF. In nucleotides, the CDR3 is TGCGCCAGCAGCCAGTGGGGCAGACGGAACACTGAAGCTTTCTTT.

The chain carries TRBV6-5 and TRBJ1-6; TRBD1 might be the D (5 bases). The CDR3 spans 15 residues. The germline gives CDR1 MNHEY, CDR2 SVGAGI. V shed 5 bases and J shed 5 bases, with 13 bases lying between them. In nucleotides, the CDR3 is TGTGCCAGCAGTGCCGGGGCTCGAAATAATTCACCCCTCCACTTT. It specifies CASSAGARNNSPLHF.

In its sample, this clonotype was seen many times. V and J are TRBV24-1 and TRBJ2-3, with 12 bases fitting TRBD2. This CDR3 has 15 residues. With V trimmed by 6 bases and J by 4 bases, 4 bases remained unmatched. Germline loops: CDR1 KGHDR, CDR2 SFDVKD. CDR3 region: CATSPASGGADTQYF. CDR3 DNA: TGTGCCACCAGTCCTGCTAGCGGGGGGGCAGATACGCAGTATTTT.

This clonotype was seen repeatedly, ten times or more. The rearrangement uses TRBV9 and TRBJ2-1; D is ambiguous. CDR1 is SGDLS and CDR2 is YYNGEE in the germline V gene. The CDR3 is made up of 13 amino acids. Trimming pared 4 bases from V and 6 bases from J, leaving 11 bases between. CDR3 bases: TGTGCCAGCAGCCCGTCAACTTCCAATGAGCAGTTCTTC. Protein product: CASSPSTSNEQFF.

The chain combines TRBV5-6 with TRBJ1-2, with TRBD1 matching over 7 bases. V gave up 4 bases and J gave up 3 bases; unmatched junction bases: 6. The CDR3 totals 14 residues. The germline V gene has CDR1 SGHDT and CDR2 YYEEEE. CDR3 sequence reads: CASSRGDSYYGYTF. CDR3 coding DNA: TGTGCCAGCAGCAGGGGGGACAGCTACTATGGCTACACCTTC.

In this sample, this clonotype turned up a few times. The J gene is TRBJ1-4, the V gene TRBV11-2; D is ambiguous. V lost 2 bases and J lost 8, with 6 bases in between. Germline CDR1 reads SGHAT; CDR2 reads FQNNGV. The CDR3 contains 12 residues. For the CDR3, the DNA is TGTGCCAGCAGCTTAAATCGAGAAAAACTGTTTTTT. It is translated as CASSLNREKLFF.

This clonotype was detected only once. V and J are TRBV5-5 and TRBJ2-1; D is undetermined. The DNA end lines up better with TRBJ2-7; the J call may be wrong. The CDR3 contains 16 residues. CDR1 is SGHKS and CDR2 is YYEKEE in the germline V gene (reference sequence). This CDR3 is CASSGPALWSFYEQYF. In DNA form, the CDR3 reads TGTGCCAGCAGCGGACCCGCTCTTTGGTCCTTTTACGAGCAGTACTTC.

This chain links TRBV6-6 with TRBJ2-1; tentatively, D is TRBD2 (6 bases). The CDR3 has 16 residues. Looked up from germline, CDR1 is MNHNY and CDR2 is SVGAGI (reference sequence). V was pared by 2 bases and J by 0 bases, with 11 bases between. Here the CDR3 reads CASSYGGSLSYNEQFF. The CDR3 DNA sequence: TGTGCCAGCAGTTACGGGGGGTCCCTCTCCTACAATGAGCAGTTCTTC.